This T cell receptor beta chain was documented in a study of Ad26.COV2.S vaccination and SARS-CoV-2 variants. The treatment is: about 20 received Ad26.COV2.S at low or high dose, single or two shots; about 5 received placebo; per-sample allocation not given. Collection of the samples took place on day 63 after the first injection of vaccine or placebo. The data were produced by immunoSEQ multiplex PCR, yet TCRdb's version contains in-frame clones alone and is incomplete. Among 200,000 to 250,000 clones, roughly 90% were seen once, and the ten largest hold around 10%. Germline lookup yields CDR1 LNHDA and CDR2 SQIVND (reference sequence). CDR3 length equals 14 residues. V lost 7 bases to trimming and J lost 8 bases; unmatched junction nucleotides: 13.

The TCR comes from a person between 18 and 65 years old who received the Ad26.COV2.S COVID-19 vaccine or a placebo. The sample here was peripheral blood, taken in a trial of Ad26.COV2.S vaccine versus placebo. The rearrangement links TRBV19 to TRBJ1-2; 7 positions agree with TRBD1. CDR3 sequence: CASTTRRGRDGYTF. CDR3 nucleotide sequence: TGTGCCAGTACTACCCGGAGGGGGCGAGACGGCTACACCTTC.